Following are 5 T cell receptor beta chains from one sample sequenced in a study of beta chain features in type 1 diabetes. The isolated RNA, all of it, was reverse transcribed, so expressed TCRB transcripts were what got sequenced. The data were produced by immunoSEQ multiplex PCR, yet TCRdb's version contains in-frame clones alone and is incomplete. The repertoire consists of 70,000 to 90,000 clones, with 30% to 40% occurring once and the leading ten covering over 0.4%. The sample taken for sequencing was stem cell memory CD4+ T cells from blood. The source is a woman between 18 and 29 years old in good health.

This clone was seen only a few times. The chain couples TRBV10-3 to TRBJ1-3, with 8 bases matching TRBD1. V dropped 2 bases and J dropped 0; count of bases not matched to a gene: 6. The CDR3 extends over 17 amino acids. CDR1 is ENHRY, CDR2 SYGVKD, per germline. The CDR3 DNA reads TGTGCCATCAGTGAGGTGGCAGGGGGCCTCTCTGGAAACACCATATATTTT. It yields the protein CAISEVAGGLSGNTIYF.

This clone has only one observation. This chain uses TRBV7-2 with TRBJ1-1; 7 nucleotides agree with TRBD1. J was trimmed by 4 bases and V by 6 bases; bases with no gene match: 8. This CDR3 contains 14 residues. CDR1 and CDR2 (germline): SGHTA, FQGNSA. This CDR3 reads CASRLTGYSTEAFF. CDR3 nucleotide sequence: TGTGCCAGCAGACTGACAGGGTATAGCACTGAAGCTTTCTTT.

This clone came up a few times. The chain uses TRBV7-9 and TRBJ2-7; 12 nucleotides match TRBD2. With 5 bases clipped from V and 6 bases from J, the junction kept 11 bases outside the gene matches. The V gene's germline CDR1 is SEHNR and CDR2 FQNEAQ (reference sequence). The CDR3 spans 16 residues. The CDR3, as DNA: TGTGCCAGCAGCCCGCCGCTAGCGGGGGGGGTGGGCGAGCAGTACTTC. Protein product: CASSPPLAGGVGEQYF.

V is TRBV2 and J is TRBJ2-3; 11 bases are a match to TRBD2. This CDR3 spans 15 amino acids. Germline values: CDR1 SNHLY, CDR2 FYNNEI. After removal of 3 bases from V and 5 bases from J, the junction contained 4 bases not matched to a gene. The CDR3 sequence: CASSDALAGGDTQYF. Here the CDR3 DNA reads TGTGCCAGCAGTGATGCCCTAGCGGGGGGAGATACGCAGTATTTT. The full variable domain, rest sourced from reference TRBV2 and TRBJ2-3, is EPEVTQTPSHQVTQMGQEVILRCVPISNHLYFYWYRQILGQKVEFLVSFYNNEISEKSEIFDDQFSVERPDGSNFTLKIRSTKLEDSAMYFCASSDALAGGDTQYFGPGTRLTVL.

CDR3 loop: CASSLAFGGATGELFF. Here the CDR3 DNA reads TGTGCCAGCAGCTTGGCTTTTGGCGGGGCCACCGGGGAGCTGTTTTTT. V is TRBV5-4 and J is TRBJ2-2; a possible D gene is TRBD2 (6 bases). The CDR3 is made up of 16 amino acids. CDR1 is SGHNT and CDR2 is YYREEE in the germline V gene (reference sequence). The V and J ends lost 0 bases and 4 bases respectively, with 13 bases between them.